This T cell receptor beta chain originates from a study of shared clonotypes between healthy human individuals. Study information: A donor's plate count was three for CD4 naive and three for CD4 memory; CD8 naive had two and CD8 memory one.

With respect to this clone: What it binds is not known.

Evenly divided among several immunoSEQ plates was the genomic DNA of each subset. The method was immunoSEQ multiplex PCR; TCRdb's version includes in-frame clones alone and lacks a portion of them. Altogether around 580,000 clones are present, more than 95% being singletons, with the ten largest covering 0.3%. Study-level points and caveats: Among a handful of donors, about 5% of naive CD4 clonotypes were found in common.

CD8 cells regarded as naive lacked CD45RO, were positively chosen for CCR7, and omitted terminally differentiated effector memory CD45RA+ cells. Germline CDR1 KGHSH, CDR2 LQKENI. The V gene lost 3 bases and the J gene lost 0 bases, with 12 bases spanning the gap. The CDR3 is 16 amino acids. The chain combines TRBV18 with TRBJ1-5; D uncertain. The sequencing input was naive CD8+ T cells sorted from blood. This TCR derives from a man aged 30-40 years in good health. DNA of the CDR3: TGTGCCAGCTCACCGTCGGGTTGGTCTAGCAATCAGCCCCAGCATTTT. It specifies CASSPSGWSSNQPQHF.